Below, one T cell receptor beta chain is given with its context. Its antigen remains unidentified. This specimen comes from a study of T cells expressing NK-cell markers. Across the study: Sorted CD3+CD56+NKG2C+, CD3+CD56+NKG2C- and CD3+CD56-NKG2C+ T cells provided the TCR beta repertoires. Just one sequenced donor of eight was HCMV-seronegative, while seven were seropositive.

Germline CDR1 reads LGHDT; CDR2 reads YNNKEL (reference sequence). The CDR3 spans 17 residues. The authors generated TCR beta cDNA through 5'RACE template switching with UMIs. TCRdb re-called the 5' RACE reads, yielding one record per CDR3 amino acid sequence without DNA. Found here are some 460,000 distinct CDR3 sequences; the top ten clones hold under 1.5%. Overall study findings and caveats: The study found dominant NKG2C+ clonotypes at roughly 1.0-7.5% of CD8+ T cells in roughly six donors.

The rearrangement joins TRBV3-1 to TRBJ2-3; TCRdb's D gene call, TRBD1, goes unchecked for lack of DNA. The TCR originated in a woman aged 50 to 60 in good health. What was sequenced was blood T cells: a sorted CD56 or NKG2C T cell subset, CD4+ or CD8+ T cells, or bulk PBMC T cells (not recorded which). The CDR3 spells CASSQEGLAGSTDTQYF.